These T cell receptor beta chains were read from a single sample in a study of cytomegalovirus exposure and HLA in healthy donors. Profiling relied on immunoSEQ multiplex PCR, and the TCRdb table lists in-frame clones only, not all of them. The sample lists more than 85,000 clones, roughly 80% occurring once. The sequencing sample was made of PBMCs. The receptor set was obtained from a young man in good health and CMV-seropositive. CDR3s include the opening cysteine and the closing phenylalanine or tryptophan. A D gene is named only where the DNA matches it firmly. The size entry is marked missing in some rows and otherwise reads once, few, many or a size class.

TRBJ2-5 | TRBD1 | TRBV5-1 | - | TGCGCCAGCAGTGGTAATCCAGGGGGTCAAGAGACCCAGTACTTC | CASSGNPGGQETQYF
TRBJ1-1 | - | TRBV4-2 | - | TGTGCCAGCAGCCAAGAAGGACAGCCTGAAGCTTTCTTT | CASSQEGQPEAFF
TRBJ1-5 | - | TRBV6-1 | - | TGTGCCAGCAGTCCCAGGGGAGTTGGGAATCAGCCCCAGCATTTT | CASSPRGVGNQPQHF
TRBJ1-4 | TRBD1 | TRBV28 | - | TGTGCCAGCAGTACACTCTCCGGGACAGGGGCCGAAAAACTGTTTTTT | CASSTLSGTGAEKLFF
TRBJ2-3 | TRBD1 | TRBV18 | - | TGTGCCAGCTCATCCCGACAGGGGGCCACAGATACGCAGTATTTT | CASSSRQGATDTQYF
TRBJ1-5 | - | TRBV9 | once | TGTGCCAGCAGCGTAGGGAGGGAGTATCAGCCCCAGCATTTT | CASSVGREYQPQHF
TRBJ1-6 | TRBD1 | TRBV4-1 | - | TGCGCCAGCAGCCAAGACAGGACAGGGGGCGACGCCTATAATTCACCCCTCCACTTT | CASSQDRTGGDAYNSPLHF
TRBJ2-3 | TRBD2 | TRBV28 | - | TGTGCCAGCCTACTAGCGGGGGGAGCCACGTCGCAGTATTTT | CASLLAGGATSQYF
TRBJ1-2 | TRBD1 | TRBV6-1 | - | TGTGCCAGCAGACTCCAGGGGGCCCTAAACTATGGCTACACCTTC | CASRLQGALNYGYTF
TRBJ2-7 | - | TRBV11-2 | few | TGTGCCAGCAGCCATACCTCCGGGACATTACTCTACGAGCAGTACTTC | CASSHTSGTLLYEQYF
TRBJ2-2 | TRBD2 | TRBV7-6 | few | TGTGCCAGCAGCTTAGCCTCTAGCGGGGACGACACCGGGGAGCTGTTTTTT | CASSLASSGDDTGELFF
TRBJ1-3 | - | TRBV28 | - | TGTGCCAGCAGTTTTCCCAGGGTCTCTGGAAACACCATATATTTT | CASSFPRVSGNTIYF
TRBJ1-4 | - | TRBV7-9 | - | TGTGCCAGCAGCTCGCCGCCAGGGGCGCTCAATGAAAAACTGTTTTTT | CASSSPPGALNEKLFF
TRBJ2-5 | - | TRBV9 | few | TGTGCCAGCAGCGCACCCCATAGCGCCCCAGGAGAGACCCAGTACTTC | CASSAPHSAPGETQYF
TRBJ1-2 | - | TRBV9 | few | TGTGCCAGCAGACCACTCGGCCTACAGGGCCACTATGGCTACACCTTC | CASRPLGLQGHYGYTF
TRBJ1-6 | - | TRBV14 | few | TGTGCCAGCAGCCAAGAAATTTTCGGGACATTCAATTCACCCCTCCACTTT | CASSQEIFGTFNSPLHF
TRBJ2-2 | - | TRBV5-6 | - | TGTGCCAGCAGCTTGGACGATGGGCCCGGGGAGCTGTTTTTT | CASSLDDGPGELFF
TRBJ1-1 | TRBD1 | TRBV27 | - | TGTGCCAGCAGTTTTCAGGGGGACACTGAAGCTTTCTTT | CASSFQGDTEAFF
TRBJ2-3 | TRBD2 | TRBV11-2 | - | TGTGCCAGCAGCTTAGGACGACTAGCCAATACGCAGTATTTT | CASSLGRLANTQYF
TRBJ2-7 | TRBD2 | TRBV4-1 | - | TGCGCCAGCAGCCAAGACTTAACCCTGGGGGGGTACGAGCAGTACTTC | CASSQDLTLGGYEQYF
TRBJ1-1 | - | TRBV18 | - | TGTGCCAGCTCACCAGGGGCGGTGGAAACTGAAGCTTTCTTT | CASSPGAVETEAFF
TRBJ2-2 | TRBD1 | TRBV4-1 | - | TGCGCCAGCAGCCAAGATCCACAGGGGGCAAGCGGGGAGCTGTTTTTT | CASSQDPQGASGELFF
TRBJ2-1 | TRBD1 | TRBV28 | - | TGTGCCAGCAACTTCGCCGGGACAGGGGGTTACAATGAGCAGTTCTTC | CASNFAGTGGYNEQFF
TRBJ1-1 | TRBD1 | TRBV27 | - | TGTGCCAGCAGTTACAGGGGGTTTACTGAAGCTTTCTTT | CASSYRGFTEAFF
TRBJ1-1 | - | TRBV6-5 | - | TGTGCCAGCAGTCGCCGGACAGCGCCTATTGAAGCTTTCTTT | CASSRRTAPIEAFF
TRBJ1-5 | - | TRBV18 | few | TGTGCCAGCTCACCGAGCAGGGGTAGCAATCAGCCCCAGCATTTT | CASSPSRGSNQPQHF
TRBJ2-1 | - | TRBV2 | - | TGTGCCAGCAGTCCAGGCAGGGGACACAATGAGCAGTTCTTC | CASSPGRGHNEQFF
TRBJ2-1 | TRBD2 | TRBV19 | - | TGTGCCAGTAGTATAGATAACGTGGGGGGGGAGCAGTTCTTC | CASSIDNVGGEQFF
TRBJ2-7 | - | TRBV21-1 | few | TGTGCCAGCAGCAAATGTCAGGGGGGCTCCTACGAGCAGTACTTC | CASSKCQGGSYEQYF
TRBJ2-7 | - | TRBV19 | - | TGTGCCACTGTCCCCCTGGACAGACCCTACGAGCAGTACTTC | CATVPLDRPYEQYF
TRBJ2-7 | TRBD1 | TRBV2 | once | TGTGCCAGCAGTGAATCTCCGGGACAGGGGTACGAGCAGTACTTC | CASSESPGQGYEQYF
TRBJ2-1 | TRBD1 | TRBV5-1 | - | TGCGCCAGCAGCTTGGTCGGACAGGGACAGCGGGAGCAGTTCTTC | CASSLVGQGQREQFF
TRBJ1-1 | - | TRBV5-4 | once | TGTGCCAGCAGCTTGGATAAGGCTGACATGAACACTGAAGCTTTCTTT | CASSLDKADMNTEAFF
TRBJ1-1 | - | TRBV6-5 | once | TGTGCCAGCAGTTACTCGAGGCTGGGGAACACTGAAGCTTTCTTT | CASSYSRLGNTEAFF
TRBJ1-5 | - | TRBV5-1 | - | TGCGCCAGCAGCTTGACGGGGAAGGAAAATCAGCCCCAGCATTTT | CASSLTGKENQPQHF
TRBJ1-5 | - | TRBV30 | few | TGTGCCTGGAAAGTATCGGGGTCTAGCAATCAGCCCCAGCATTTT | CAWKVSGSSNQPQHF
TRBJ1-1 | - | TRBV7-6 | - | TGTGCCAGCAGCCAAGGACAGATGAACACTGAAGCTTTCTTT | CASSQGQMNTEAFF
TRBJ2-6 | - | TRBV6-4 | - | TGTGCCAGCAGAAAGTACAACTCTGGGGCCAACGTCCTGACTTTC | CASRKYNSGANVLTF
TRBJ2-5 | TRBD2 | TRBV29-1 | - | TGCAGCGTTGAACTAGCGGGGGGGCAAGAGACCCAGTACTTC | CSVELAGGQETQYF
TRBJ1-1 | - | TRBV21-1 | - | TGTGCCAGCAGCGACACAGGGCAGCGGACTGAAGCTTTCTTT | CASSDTGQRTEAFF
TRBJ2-5 | - | TRBV18 | - | TGTGCCAGCTCACCAGAGAGACAAGAGACCCAGTACTTC | CASSPERQETQYF
TRBJ2-5 | TRBD2 | TRBV4-3 | - | TGCGCCAGCAGCCAAGCTGTGGGACTAGCCAGCGCCCGAGGAGAGACCCAGTACTTC | CASSQAVGLASARGETQYF
TRBJ1-6 | - | TRBV2 | once | TGTGCCAGCAGTGAAGCGCCGACAGTTTCAAATTCACCCCTCCACTTT | CASSEAPTVSNSPLHF
TRBJ1-6 | - | TRBV4-1 | once | TGCGCCAGCAGCCAGTCTCCCGGGAGGACGGTTTCATCACCCCTCCACTTT | CASSQSPGRTVSSPLHF
TRBJ1-2 | - | TRBV19 | - | TGTCTGGACTGGCGGGATGGCTACACCTTC | CLDWRDGYTF
TRBJ2-7 | - | TRBV27 | - | TGTGCCAGCAGTTCCGCCCCACCGGGACATCCTTCTGACGAGCAGTACTTC | CASSSAPPGHPSDEQYF
TRBJ1-2 | TRBD1 | TRBV11-3 | - | TGTGCCAGCAGCTTAGATAAACGAGGGGGCAGGGGCTACACCTTC | CASSLDKRGGRGYTF
TRBJ1-1 | - | TRBV7-2 | once | TGTGCCAGCAGCTTAAGCGAGAACACTGAAGCTTTCTTT | CASSLSENTEAFF
TRBJ2-7 | TRBD1 | TRBV5-1 | - | TGCGCCAGCAGGCCGACCGGGACAGGGGGAATGAAAGAGCAGTACTTC | CASRPTGTGGMKEQYF
TRBJ1-3 | TRBD1 | TRBV4-1 | once | TGCGCCAGCAGCCCAGCCTCTACCCGGGACAGGGGGCATAAATCTGGAAACACCATATATTTT | CASSPASTRDRGHKSGNTIYF